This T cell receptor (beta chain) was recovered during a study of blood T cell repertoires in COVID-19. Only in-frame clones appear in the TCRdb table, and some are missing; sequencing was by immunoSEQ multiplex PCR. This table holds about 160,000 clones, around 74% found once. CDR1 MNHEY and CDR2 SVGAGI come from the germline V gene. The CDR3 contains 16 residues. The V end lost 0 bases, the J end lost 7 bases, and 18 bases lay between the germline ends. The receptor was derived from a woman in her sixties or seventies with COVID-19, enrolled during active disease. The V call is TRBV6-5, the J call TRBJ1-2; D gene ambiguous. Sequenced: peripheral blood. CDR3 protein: CASSYSPGIPEGGYTF. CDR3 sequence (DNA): TGTGCCAGCAGTTACTCCCCCGGCATTCCCGAGGGTGGCTACACCTTC.